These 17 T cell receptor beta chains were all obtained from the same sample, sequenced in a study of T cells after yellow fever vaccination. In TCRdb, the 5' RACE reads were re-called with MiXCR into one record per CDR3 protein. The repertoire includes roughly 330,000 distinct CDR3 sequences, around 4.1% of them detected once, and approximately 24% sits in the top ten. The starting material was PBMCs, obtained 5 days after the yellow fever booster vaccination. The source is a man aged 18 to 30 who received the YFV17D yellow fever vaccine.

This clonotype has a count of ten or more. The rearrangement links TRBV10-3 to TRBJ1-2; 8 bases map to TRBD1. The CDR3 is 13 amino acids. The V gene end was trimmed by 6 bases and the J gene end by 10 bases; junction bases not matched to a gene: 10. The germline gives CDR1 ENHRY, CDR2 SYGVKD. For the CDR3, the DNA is TGTGCCATCAGGTTGACAGGGGAGGGCGACTACACCTTC. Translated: CAIRLTGEGDYTF.

The CDR3 reads CASRDPGTGVTGELFF. The DNA for the CDR3 is TGTGCCAGCAGAGACCCCGGGACAGGGGTGACCGGGGAGCTGTTTTTT. This chain joins TRBV7-2 and TRBJ2-2; 10 bases fit TRBD1. V lost 6 bases and J lost 5; bases outside the gene matches: 9. Per germline, CDR1 SGHTA and CDR2 FQGNSA. The CDR3 is 16 amino acids.

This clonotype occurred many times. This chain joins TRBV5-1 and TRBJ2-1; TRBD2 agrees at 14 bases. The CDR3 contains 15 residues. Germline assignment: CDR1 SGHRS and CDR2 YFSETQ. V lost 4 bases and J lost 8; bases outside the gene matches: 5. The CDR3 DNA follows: TGCGCCAGCAGCCCGGGACTAGCGGGGGTGGATGAGCAGTTCTTC. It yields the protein CASSPGLAGVDEQFF.

CDR3 protein: CASSQEGRGTRRTEQYF. The CDR3 DNA sequence: TGCGCCAGCAGCCAAGAGGGGAGGGGGACTCGGCGAACCGAGCAGTACTTC. V is TRBV4-1 and J is TRBJ2-7; the D gene is possibly TRBD2 (7 bases). CDR3 size: 17 residues. The germline V gene encodes CDR1 MGHRA and CDR2 YSYEKL. The V gene lost 0 bases and the J gene lost 6 bases, with 21 bases spanning the gap.

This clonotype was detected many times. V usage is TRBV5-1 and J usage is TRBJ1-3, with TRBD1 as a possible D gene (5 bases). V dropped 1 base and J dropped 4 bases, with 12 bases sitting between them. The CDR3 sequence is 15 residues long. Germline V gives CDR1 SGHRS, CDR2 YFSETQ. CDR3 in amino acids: CASSLIGGPGNTIYF. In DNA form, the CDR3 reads TGCGCCAGCAGCTTGATTGGGGGACCCGGAAACACCATATATTTT.

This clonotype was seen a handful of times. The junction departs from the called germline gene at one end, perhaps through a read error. In DNA form, the CDR3 reads TGTGCCAGCAGCTTGCTCCAGGTGGACGATACGCAGTATTTT. Its translation is CASSLLQVDDTQYF. V and J are TRBV5-1 and TRBJ2-3; D not resolved. Germline CDR1 is SGHRS and CDR2 is YFSETQ. The CDR3 extends over 14 amino acids.

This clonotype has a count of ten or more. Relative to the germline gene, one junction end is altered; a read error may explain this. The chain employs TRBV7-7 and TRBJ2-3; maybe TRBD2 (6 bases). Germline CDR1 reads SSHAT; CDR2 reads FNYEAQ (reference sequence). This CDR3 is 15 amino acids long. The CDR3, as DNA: TGTGCTAGCAGCCCGGCGGGGCTGCCCACAGATACGCAGTATTTT. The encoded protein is CASSPAGLPTDTQYF.

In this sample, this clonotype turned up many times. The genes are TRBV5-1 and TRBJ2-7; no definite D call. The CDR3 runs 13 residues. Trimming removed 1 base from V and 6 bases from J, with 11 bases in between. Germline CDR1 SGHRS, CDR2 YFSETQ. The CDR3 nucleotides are TGCGCCAGCAGCTTGCTAAGTGCTACCGAGCAGTACGTC. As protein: CASSLLSATEQYV.

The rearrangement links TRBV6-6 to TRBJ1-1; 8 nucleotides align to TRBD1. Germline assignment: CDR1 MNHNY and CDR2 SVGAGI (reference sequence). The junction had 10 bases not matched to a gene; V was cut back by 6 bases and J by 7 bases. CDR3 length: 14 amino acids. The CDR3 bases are TGTGCCAGCAGGCCAGGGGGCGGAAGGATTGAAGCTTTCTTT. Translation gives CASRPGGGRIEAFF.

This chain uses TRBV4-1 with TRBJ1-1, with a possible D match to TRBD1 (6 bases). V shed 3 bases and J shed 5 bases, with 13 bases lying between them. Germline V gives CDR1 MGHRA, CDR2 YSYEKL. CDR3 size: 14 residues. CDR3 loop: CASSHRGGGTEAFF. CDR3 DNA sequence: TGCGCCAGCAGCCATAGAGGGGGGGGAACTGAAGCTTTCTTT.

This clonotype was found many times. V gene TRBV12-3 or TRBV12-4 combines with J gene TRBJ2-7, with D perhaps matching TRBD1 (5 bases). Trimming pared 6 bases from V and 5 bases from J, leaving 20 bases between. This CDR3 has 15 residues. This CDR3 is CASSPSRVSLHEQYF. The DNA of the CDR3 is TGTGCCAGCAGCCCCTCCAGGGTTTCTCTCCACGAGCAGTACTTC.

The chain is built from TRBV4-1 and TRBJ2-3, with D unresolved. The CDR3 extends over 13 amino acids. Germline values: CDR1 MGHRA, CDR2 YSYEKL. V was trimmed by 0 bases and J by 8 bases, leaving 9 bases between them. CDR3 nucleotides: TGCGCCAGCAGCCAAGATAGAGATCGTACGCAGTATTTT. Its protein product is CASSQDRDRTQYF.

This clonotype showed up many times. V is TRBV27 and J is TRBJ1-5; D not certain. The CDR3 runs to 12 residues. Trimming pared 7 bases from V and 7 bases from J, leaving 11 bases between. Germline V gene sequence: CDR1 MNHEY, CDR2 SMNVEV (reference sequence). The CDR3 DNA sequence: TGTGCCAGCACCGAACGGTGGCAGCCCCAGCATTTT. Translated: CASTERWQPQHF.

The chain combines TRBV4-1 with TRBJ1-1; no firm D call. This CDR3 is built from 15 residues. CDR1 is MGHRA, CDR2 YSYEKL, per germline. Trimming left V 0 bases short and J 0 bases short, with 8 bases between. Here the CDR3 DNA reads TGCGCCAGCAGCCAAGAAGGGATCTTGAACACTGAAGCTTTCTTT. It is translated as CASSQEGILNTEAFF.

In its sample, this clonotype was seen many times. CDR3 amino acids: CASSEDRGWETQYF. CDR3 sequence (DNA): TGCGCCAGCAGCGAGGACAGGGGGTGGGAGACCCAGTACTTC. The chain links TRBV5-1 to TRBJ2-5; 10 bases line up with TRBD1. Germline loops: CDR1 SGHRS, CDR2 YFSETQ. The V gene end was trimmed by 4 bases and the J gene end by 5 bases; junction bases not matched to a gene: 5. The CDR3 covers 14 residues.

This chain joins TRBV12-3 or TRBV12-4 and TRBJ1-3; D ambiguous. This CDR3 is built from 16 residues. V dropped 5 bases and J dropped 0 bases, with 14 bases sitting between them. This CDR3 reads CASSEFDISSGNTIYF. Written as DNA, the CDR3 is TGTGCCAGCAGTGAGTTTGACATCAGCTCTGGAAACACCATATATTTT.

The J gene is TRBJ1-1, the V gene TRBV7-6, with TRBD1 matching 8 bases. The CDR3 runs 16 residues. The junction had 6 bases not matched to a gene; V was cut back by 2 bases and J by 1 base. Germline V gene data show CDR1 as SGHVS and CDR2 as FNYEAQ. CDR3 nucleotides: TGTGCCAGCAGCTTAACCGTCGGGACAGGGAACACTGAAGCTTTCTTT. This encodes CASSLTVGTGNTEAFF.